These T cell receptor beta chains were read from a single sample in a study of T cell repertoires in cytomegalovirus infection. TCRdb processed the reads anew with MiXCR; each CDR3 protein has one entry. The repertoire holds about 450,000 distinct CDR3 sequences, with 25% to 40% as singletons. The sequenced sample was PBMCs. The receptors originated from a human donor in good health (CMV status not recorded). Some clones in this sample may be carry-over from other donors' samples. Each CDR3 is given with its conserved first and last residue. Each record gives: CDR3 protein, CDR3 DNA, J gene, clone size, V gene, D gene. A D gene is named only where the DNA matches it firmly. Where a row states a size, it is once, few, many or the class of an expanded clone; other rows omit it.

CDR3: CASTLMTNTEAFF
DNA: TGTGCCAGCACCCTAATGACTAACACTGAAGCTTTCTTT
J: TRBJ1-1
size: -
V: TRBV12-3/TRBV12-4
D: -

CDR3: CASSQDAEGYNEQFF
DNA: TGCGCCAGCAGCCAAGACGCTGAGGGGTACAATGAGCAGTTCTTC
J: TRBJ2-1
size: many
V: TRBV4-3
D: -

CDR3: CASSQVDGGRTEAFF
DNA: TGTGCCAGCTCACAGGTGGACGGGGGGCGGACTGAAGCTTTCTTT
J: TRBJ1-1
size: -
V: TRBV18
D: -

CDR3: CASRVRGHYGYTF
DNA: TGTGCCAGCAGGGTCAGGGGGCACTATGGCTACACCTTC
J: TRBJ1-2
size: few
V: TRBV6-6
D: TRBD1

CDR3: CAISDGRGGPYEQYF
DNA: TGTGCCATCAGTGATGGCAGGGGGGGGCCCTACGAGCAGTACTTC
J: TRBJ2-7
size: few
V: TRBV10-3
D: -

CDR3: CASSPLRPGAEGEQYF
DNA: TGTGCCAGCAGCCCCCTCCGGCCCGGAGCCGAGGGCGAGCAGTACTTC
J: TRBJ2-7
size: many
V: TRBV7-2
D: -

CDR3: CASSQYRVSGPTGELFF
DNA: TGTGCCAGCAGCCAATACCGAGTTTCGGGGCCGACCGGGGAGCTGTTTTTT
J: TRBJ2-2
size: -
V: TRBV6-1
D: -

CDR3: CSASGTSADTQYF
DNA: TGCAGTGCTAGCGGGACTAGCGCAGATACGCAGTATTTT
J: TRBJ2-3
size: few
V: TRBV20-1
D: TRBD2

CDR3: CASRLYAAPTYTEAFF
DNA: TGTGCCAGCCGGCTGTACGCCGCCCCAACCTACACTGAAGCTTTCTTT
J: TRBJ1-1
size: many
V: TRBV7-2
D: -

CDR3: CASRPNPLAFF
DNA: TGTGCCAGCCGCCCCAATCCCCTGGCTTTCTTT
J: TRBJ1-1
size: few
V: TRBV7-9
D: -

CDR3: CSVDGPKQVNEQFF
DNA: TGCAGCGTTGATGGCCCCAAACAGGTTAATGAGCAGTTCTTC
J: TRBJ2-1
size: -
V: TRBV29-1
D: -

CDR3: CASSYSGQFYQPQHF
DNA: TGTGCCAGCAGTTACTCGGGACAGTTTTATCAGCCCCAGCATTTT
J: TRBJ1-5
size: -
V: TRBV6-2/TRBV6-3
D: TRBD1

CDR3: CSAFRPGQSYEQYF
DNA: TGCAGTGCGTTCAGACCGGGACAATCCTACGAGCAGTACTTC
J: TRBJ2-7
size: -
V: TRBV20-1
D: -

CDR3: CASSLALTGPPRNTEAFF
DNA: TGTGCCAGCAGCTTAGCGCTCACAGGGCCTCCCCGAAACACTGAAGCTTTCTTT
J: TRBJ1-1
size: many
V: TRBV7-2
D: -